A selection of T cell receptor beta chains follows, all from one sample in a study of identical twins. TCRdb re-called the 5' RACE reads through MiXCR, storing one row per CDR3 protein. This table has roughly 630,000 distinct CDR3 sequences, about 7% appearing once. The sample was also reused in another study, on yellow fever vaccine responses in identical twins.

Sequenced material: PBMCs. These receptors were taken from a woman aged 18 to 35 in good health. The CDR3 runs from the conserved cysteine through the conserved F or W. D genes are given only for firm matches. Clone sizes are given selectively: once, few, many, or a class where the clone is expanded.

size	D	V	J	CDR3	DNA
few	TRBD2	TRBV12-3/TRBV12-4	TRBJ2-3	CASSPSTSGSLRSTDTQYF	TGTGCCAGCAGTCCTTCGACTAGCGGTAGCCTCCGGAGCACAGATACGCAGTATTTT
NA	NA	TRBV7-2	TRBJ1-1	CASSISGVSSNTEAFF	TGTGCCAGCAGCATCTCAGGGGTATCTTCGAACACTGAAGCTTTCTTT
NA	NA	TRBV7-6	TRBJ1-6	CASSRDTLGSYNSPLHF	TGTGCCAGCAGCAGGGACACCCTGGGCTCCTATAATTCACCCCTCCACTTT
NA	NA	TRBV6-5	TRBJ1-5	CASSYSRVSNQPQHF	TGTGCCAGCAGTTACTCGAGGGTTAGCAATCAGCCCCAGCATTTT
few	TRBD2	TRBV4-1	TRBJ2-5	CASSHPGTSLQETQYF	TGCGCCAGCAGCCATCCCGGGACTAGCCTCCAAGAGACCCAGTACTTC
many	NA	TRBV5-1	TRBJ1-3	CASSDTDSGNTIYF	TGCGCCAGCAGCGACACAGACTCTGGAAACACCATATATTTT
many	NA	TRBV12-3/TRBV12-4	TRBJ1-4	CASSLTTISEKLFF	TGTGCCAGCAGTTTGACCACGATTTCCGAAAAACTGTTTTTT
few	NA	TRBV7-2	TRBJ2-3	CASSRQDRDTQYF	TGTGCCAGCAGCCGACAGGACAGAGATACGCAGTATTTT
NA	TRBD1	TRBV29-1	TRBJ2-7	CSGGTGIYEQYF	TGCAGCGGGGGGACAGGAATCTACGAGCAGTACTTC
NA	NA	TRBV5-1	TRBJ1-3	CASSLREGGSGNTIYF	TGCGCCAGCAGCCTGAGGGAAGGCGGTTCTGGAAACACCATATATTTT
many	TRBD1	TRBV4-1	TRBJ2-2	CASSQDIGTGRTGELFF	TGCGCCAGCAGCCAAGATATAGGGACAGGACGCACCGGGGAGCTGTTTTTT
many	NA	TRBV12-3/TRBV12-4	TRBJ2-4	CASSLQMVGDIQYF	TGTGCCAGCAGTTTACAGATGGTGGGGGACATTCAGTACTTC
NA	TRBD1	TRBV7-9	TRBJ2-2	CASSPQGASNTGELFF	TGTGCCAGCAGTCCACAGGGGGCCTCGAACACCGGGGAGCTGTTTTTT
NA	NA	TRBV6-5	TRBJ2-1	CASSYSQSPSRLHEQFF	TGTGCCAGCAGTTACTCCCAGAGCCCGAGTCGTCTGCATGAGCAGTTCTTC
many	TRBD2	TRBV12-3/TRBV12-4	TRBJ2-5	CASSLEDGRYQETQYF	TGTGCCAGCAGTTTGGAGGACGGGAGGTACCAAGAGACCCAGTACTTC
NA	NA	TRBV20-1	TRBJ2-1	CSAQSGGDPGGEQFF	TGCAGTGCCCAAAGCGGAGGGGACCCAGGGGGGGAGCAGTTCTTC
many	NA	TRBV6-1	TRBJ1-6	CASSAEHSSYNSPLHF	TGTGCCAGCAGTGCCGAACACAGCTCCTATAATTCACCCCTCCACTTT
many	NA	TRBV29-1	TRBJ1-1	CSVGHPNTEAFF	TGCAGCGTTGGACACCCGAACACTGAAGCTTTCTTT
NA	NA	TRBV2	TRBJ2-3	CASTTNLASFTDTQYF	TGTGCCAGCACAACCAATCTAGCTTCCTTCACAGATACGCAGTATTTT
NA	NA	TRBV7-1	TRBJ1-2	CASSTSGGPWGYTF	TGTGCCAGCAGCACCTCAGGAGGCCCTTGGGGCTACACCTTC
few	TRBD1	TRBV9	TRBJ1-1	CASSVADRGGEAFF	TGTGCCAGCAGCGTAGCGGACAGGGGCGGCGAAGCTTTCTTT
many	NA	TRBV5-1	TRBJ2-2	CASSPGTVYTGELFF	TGCGCCAGCAGTCCGGGGACGGTGTACACCGGGGAGCTGTTTTTT
many	TRBD2	TRBV27	TRBJ2-7	CASSLMGTSIYEQYF	TGTGCCAGCAGTTTAATGGGGACTAGCATCTACGAGCAGTACTTC
many	NA	TRBV12-3/TRBV12-4	TRBJ2-1	CASAQIGEQFF	TGTGCCAGCGCCCAGATCGGTGAGCAGTTCTTC